The clone carrying this T cell receptor beta chain was observed a handful of times. Constant-segment primers served in 5'RACE that generated TCR alpha and TCR beta cDNA libraries bearing sample barcodes and UMIs. TCRdb itself ran the 5' RACE reads through MiXCR, one entry per CDR3 protein. Of some 200,000 distinct CDR3 sequences listed, 9.5% are singletons. Germline loops: CDR1 MNHEY, CDR2 SVGEGT. V dropped 5 bases and J dropped 4; count of bases not matched to a gene: 3. This CDR3 has 15 amino acids. The sample belongs to a study of T-cell memory formation after mild COVID-19. The sequence was obtained from a man younger than 35 who had mild COVID-19 (a few samples of this study predate the infection). Cell type and time point are not known. The sequenced sample was PBMCs or a T cell subset sorted from them (not recorded which). The rearrangement uses TRBV6-2 or TRBV6-3 and TRBJ2-1; TRBD2 agrees at 12 bases. The DNA of the CDR3 is TGTGCCAGCAGTACAGGGACTAGCGGGTACAATGAGCAGTTCTTC. Translation: CASSTGTSGYNEQFF.